A selection of T cell receptor beta chains follows, all from one sample in a study of T cell responses to AZD1222 COVID-19 vaccine. Sequencing was performed with immunoSEQ multiplex PCR; in TCRdb, only in-frame clones are kept and a portion is missing. Among 200,000 or so clones, approximately 91% were seen once, and the ten largest hold approximately 0.97%. This specimen consisted of peripheral blood, obtained on day 0 of AZD1222 vaccination. These receptors all stem from an adult in good health. CDR3s include the opening cysteine and the closing phenylalanine or tryptophan. The D gene is left open where the match is weak. Some rows mark clone size as missing; the rest say once, few, many or name a class of expanded clone.

-	TRBV27	TRBD1	TRBJ2-2	TGTGCCAGCAGTTCCGGTCCCGGGACAGGTACCGGGGAGCTGTTTTTT	CASSSGPGTGTGELFF
-	TRBV20-1	-	TRBJ1-1	TGCAGCACTACAGCGAACACTGAAGCTTTCTTT	CSTTANTEAFF
-	TRBV11-2	TRBD2	TRBJ2-3	TGTGCCAGCAGCGGGAGGGGGCCTAGCGGGAGAGGGGTCACGGATACGCAGTATTTT	CASSGRGPSGRGVTDTQYF
-	TRBV7-9	TRBD2	TRBJ2-7	TGTGCCAGCAGCGTCTCTAGCGGGAGATTGTACGAGCAGTACTTC	CASSVSSGRLYEQYF
few	TRBV6-5	-	TRBJ2-1	TGTGCCAGCAGTTACCGATTGGCCCCTCACAATGAGCAGTTCTTC	CASSYRLAPHNEQFF
-	TRBV9	TRBD2	TRBJ2-3	TGTGCCAGCAGCGGAGGACTAGCGGGAGGACCAGATACGCAGTATTTT	CASSGGLAGGPDTQYF
-	TRBV20-1	TRBD1	TRBJ2-4	TGCAGTGCAAAACAGGGGGACATTCAGTACTTC	CSAKQGDIQYF
once	TRBV10-3	TRBD2	TRBJ2-7	TGTGCCATCAGTAGAACTAGCGGGAGTTACGAGCAGTACTTC	CAISRTSGSYEQYF
-	TRBV27	TRBD2	TRBJ2-7	TGTGCCAGCAGTTCGAACGGACTAGCGGGAACCTACGAGCAGTACTTC	CASSSNGLAGTYEQYF
-	TRBV11-2	-	TRBJ1-1	TGTGCCAGCAGCCAGACAGGAGACTTTGAAGCTTTCTTT	CASSQTGDFEAFF
-	TRBV24-1	-	TRBJ2-3	TGTGCCACCAGTGACCCCTCCAGGTCGCCCCACACAGATACGCAGTATTTT	CATSDPSRSPHTDTQYF
-	TRBV18	-	TRBJ1-5	TGTGCCAGCTCACCGAAAGACGGGGGCGCCCAGCATTTT	CASSPKDGGAQHF
-	TRBV10-3	-	TRBJ2-1	TGTGCCATCAGTGCAGAGGCGGTTTCTAATGAGCAGTTCTTC	CAISAEAVSNEQFF
-	TRBV15	TRBD1	TRBJ2-7	TGTGCCACCAGCAGAGATTTGGACAGGCAGTACGAGCAGTACTTC	CATSRDLDRQYEQYF
-	TRBV3-1/TRBV3-2	-	TRBJ2-3	TGTGCCAGCAGCCAAGATGGAGCGACAGATACGCAGTATTTT	CASSQDGATDTQYF
-	TRBV4-3	-	TRBJ2-7	TGCGCCAGCAGCCAAGATCTTAGGCCCCTGAACGAGCAGTACTTC	CASSQDLRPLNEQYF
-	TRBV6-2/TRBV6-3	-	TRBJ1-2	TGTGCCAGCAGTTACTCGAATCCTGGACAGTCGGATGGCTACACCTTC	CASSYSNPGQSDGYTF